These 26 T cell receptor beta chains originate from one sample sequenced in a study of beta chain features in type 1 diabetes. Expressed TCRB transcripts were sequenced because the entire RNA isolate underwent reverse transcription. The assay was immunoSEQ multiplex PCR, and TCRdb's table has in-frame clones only and misses some. The repertoire consists of fewer than 45,000 clones, with around 64% occurring once and the leading ten covering roughly 2%. Sample: Tregs from blood. The receptors stem from a young woman in good health.

V usage is TRBV7-9 and J usage is TRBJ1-6; 8 bases align to TRBD1. CDR1 and CDR2 from the germline V gene are SEHNR and FQNEAQ (reference sequence). The CDR3 sequence is 18 residues long. The J segment lost 0 bases and the V segment lost 5 bases, leaving 9 bases of the junction unmatched. In DNA form, the CDR3 reads TGTGCCAGCAGCCCCGGGACAGGCGGGAGCTCCTATAATTCACCCCTCCACTTT. This sequence encodes CASSPGTGGSSYNSPLHF.

This chain connects TRBV6-1 to TRBJ2-4, with D possibly being TRBD1 (5 bases). Trimming left V 5 bases short and J 6 bases short, with 14 bases between. From germline, CDR1 is MNHNS and CDR2 SASEGT. The CDR3 is made up of 14 amino acids. CDR3 coding DNA: TGTGCCAGCAGTCCGACATGGGGCCCAAACATTCAGTACTTC. This translates into CASSPTWGPNIQYF.

The chain links TRBV5-1 to TRBJ2-5; a possible D gene is TRBD2 (6 bases). CDR1 and CDR2 (germline): SGHRS, YFSETQ. The CDR3 spans 12 residues. The ends were cut back, 4 bases at V and 5 bases at J, with 9 bases in the middle. CDR3 bases: TGCGCCAGCAGCCCCGGGAGTGAGACCCAGTACTTC. This translates into CASSPGSETQYF.

The chain links TRBV19 to TRBJ2-1; 8 bases line up with TRBD2. Germline CDR1 LNHDA, CDR2 SQIVND (reference sequence). This CDR3 region has 17 residues. V was clipped by 3 bases and J by 3 bases; unmatched bases: 10. The CDR3 loop is CASSMALGREVYNEQFF. CDR3 bases: TGTGCCAGTAGTATGGCTCTGGGGCGGGAGGTCTACAATGAGCAGTTCTTC.

This clone was seen more than once but under ten times. The rearrangement uses TRBV6-1 and TRBJ2-1; 12 bases fit TRBD2. The CDR3 has 16 amino acids. J was trimmed by 2 bases and V by 2 bases; bases with no gene match: 1. Looked up from germline, CDR1 is MNHNS and CDR2 is SASEGT. The CDR3 sequence: CASSERLAGAYNEQFF. The CDR3 DNA reads as TGTGCCAGCAGTGAAAGACTAGCGGGGGCCTACAATGAGCAGTTCTTC.

The V and J genes are TRBV19 and TRBJ2-7; tentatively, D is TRBD1 (6 bases). The V gene lost 5 bases and the J gene lost 3 bases, with 17 bases spanning the gap. CDR3 size: 15 residues. Germline V lookup: CDR1 LNHDA, CDR2 SQIVND (reference sequence). As DNA, the CDR3 is TGTGCCAGTAGTCACAACAGGGTTGGGGACTACGAGCAGTACTTC. It yields the protein CASSHNRVGDYEQYF.

CDR3 region: CATRGRTSGSSNEQFF. Here the CDR3 DNA reads TGTGCAACCAGGGGGAGGACTAGCGGGAGTAGCAATGAGCAGTTCTTC. The chain couples TRBV6-4 to TRBJ2-1; TRBD2 aligns across 13 bases. CDR3 length: 16 residues. Germline V lookup: CDR1 MRHNA, CDR2 SNTAGT.

This sequence joins TRBV7-3 and TRBJ2-2; tentative D call: TRBD1 (6 bases). Deletions cut 5 bases from V and 1 base from J, with 14 bases between. Germline V gives CDR1 SGHTA, CDR2 FQGTGA. The CDR3 has 16 amino acids. DNA for the CDR3: TGTGCCAGCAGCCGAGCCGGGACAATGAACACCGGGGAGCTGTTTTTT. As protein: CASSRAGTMNTGELFF.

This chain joins TRBV7-3 and TRBJ2-2, with 8 bases matching TRBD2. After removal of 7 bases from V and 6 bases from J, the junction contained 7 bases not matched to a gene. The CDR3 loop spans 14 amino acids. The germline CDR1 and CDR2 sequences are SGHTA and FQGTGA. CDR3 sequence reads: CASMNGREAGELFF. In DNA, the CDR3 is TGTGCCAGCATGAACGGGAGGGAGGCCGGGGAGCTGTTTTTT.

DNA for the CDR3: TGCGCCAGCAGCCCGGGGTACGTCCTGACTTTC. It encodes CASSPGYVLTF. This chain connects TRBV5-1 to TRBJ2-6; D may be TRBD2 (5 bases). V was pared by 4 bases and J by 11 bases, with 7 bases between. Germline-derived CDR1 and CDR2 are SGHRS and YFSETQ. The CDR3 runs to 11 residues.

The gene calls are TRBV9 and TRBJ2-1, with TRBD2 identical over 10 bases. Trimming took 4 bases from V and 0 from J; bases not matched to a gene: 10. This CDR3 region has 18 residues. The germline V gene has CDR1 SGDLS and CDR2 YYNGEE. CDR3 loop: CASSPGTSDYISYNEQFF. The CDR3 bases are TGTGCCAGCAGCCCCGGGACTAGCGACTACATCTCCTACAATGAGCAGTTCTTC.

This chain uses TRBV4-2 with TRBJ2-1; the D is unclear. CDR3 length: 16 residues. V was cut by 0 bases and J by 0 bases, with 9 bases left in between. CDR1 is LGHNA, CDR2 YNFKEQ, per germline. For the CDR3, the DNA is TGTGCCAGCAGCCAAGAGGAACGGGTCTCCTACAATGAGCAGTTCTTC. It codes for CASSQEERVSYNEQFF.

This clone came up a few times. V is TRBV5-4 and J is TRBJ2-1, with TRBD2 as a possible D gene (5 bases). CDR3 length: 14 amino acids. Deletions cut 0 bases from V and 1 base from J, with 5 bases between. In germline, CDR1 is SGHNT, CDR2 YYREEE (reference sequence). CDR3 sequence (DNA): TGTGCCAGCAGCTTGGGCGGGTCCTACAATGAGCAGTTCTTC. Translated: CASSLGGSYNEQFF. Full variable domain (missing parts from reference TRBV5-4 and TRBJ2-1): ETGVTQSPTHLIKTRGQQVTLRCSSQSGHNTVSWYQQALGQGPQFIFQYYREEENGRGNFPPRFSGLQFPNYSSELNVNALELDDSALYLCASSLGGSYNEQFFGPGTRLTVL.

The chain has TRBV4-1 and TRBJ2-1; 8 positions match TRBD2. Germline V CDR1 and CDR2: MGHRA, YSYEKL. The CDR3 spans 14 residues. With V trimmed by 2 bases and J by 6 bases, 3 bases remained unmatched. CDR3 DNA sequence: TGCGCCAGCAGCCAAACCGGGACTAGCAATGAGCAGTTCTTC. This gives the protein CASSQTGTSNEQFF.

This chain joins TRBV4-2 and TRBJ2-6; 9 bases match TRBD2. The CDR3 contains 19 residues. Germline CDR1 LGHNA, CDR2 YNFKEQ. The trim removed 0 bases at V and 0 bases at J, leaving 6 bases unmatched. CDR3 sequence (DNA): TGTGCCAGCAGCCAAGATGTCGGCGGGGGGGACTCTGGGGCCAACGTCCTGACTTTC. This sequence encodes CASSQDVGGGDSGANVLTF.

Remarks on this clone: This sample includes further DNA sequences coding for the same CDR3. The chain has TRBV29-1 and TRBJ2-3; 11 nucleotides agree with TRBD2. After removal of 3 bases from V and 9 bases from J, the junction contained 5 bases not matched to a gene. The CDR3 extends over 13 amino acids. The germline CDR1 and CDR2 sequences are SQVTM and ANQGSEA. This CDR3 is CSVEGLAARTQYF. CDR3 in DNA: TGCAGCGTTGAGGGACTAGCGGCGAGAACGCAGTATTTT.

The rearrangement joins TRBV28 to TRBJ2-1; 13 positions match TRBD2. From germline, CDR1 is MDHEN and CDR2 SYDVKM. This CDR3 is 18 amino acids long. Trimming removed 3 bases from V and 0 bases from J; junction bases left unmatched: 5. CDR3 amino acids: CASSLQLAGGVSYNEQFF. CDR3 sequence (DNA): TGTGCCAGCAGTTTGCAACTAGCGGGAGGGGTCTCCTACAATGAGCAGTTCTTC.

This clone was picked up one time. This chain connects TRBV30 to TRBJ1-1, with 11 bases that match TRBD1. The ends lost 3 bases at V and 0 bases at J; junction bases unmatched: 0. The CDR3 covers 14 residues. Germline-derived CDR1 and CDR2 are GTSNPN and SVGIG (reference sequence). In DNA, the CDR3 is TGTGCCTGGAGGGGACAGGGGGTGAACACTGAAGCTTTCTTT. Residues: CAWRGQGVNTEAFF.

The V call is TRBV15, the J call TRBJ2-6, with 12 bases lining up with TRBD1. CDR3 length: 16 residues. Germline V lookup: CDR1 LNHNV, CDR2 YYDKDF (reference sequence). V trimming: 3 bases; J trimming: 4 bases; junction bases outside the gene matches: 1. The CDR3 spells CATSRGQGAGANVLTF. Written as DNA, the CDR3 is TGTGCCACCAGCAGGGGACAGGGGGCCGGGGCCAACGTCCTGACTTTC.

This rearrangement joins TRBV4-3 to TRBJ2-3, with 13 bases aligning to TRBD2. There are 17 residues in the CDR3. Trimming removed 1 base from V and 10 bases from J; junction bases left unmatched: 11. Germline lookup yields CDR1 LGHNA and CDR2 YSLEER. The CDR3 is CASSQVRGTSGTVAQYF. In DNA form, the CDR3 reads TGCGCCAGCAGCCAAGTCCGGGGGACTAGCGGGACTGTGGCGCAGTATTTT.

The rearrangement uses TRBV5-1 and TRBJ1-5; 8 nucleotides line up with TRBD1. This CDR3 is 15 amino acids long. With 4 bases clipped from V and 7 bases from J, the junction kept 10 bases outside the gene matches. CDR1 is SGHRS, CDR2 YFSETQ, per germline. The CDR3 nucleotides are TGCGCCAGCAGCCAAGGGACAGGCGGTGCGCAGCCCCAGCATTTT. This codes for CASSQGTGGAQPQHF.

This chain connects TRBV7-9 to TRBJ2-5; D is perhaps TRBD2 (6 bases). This CDR3 has 15 residues. Trimming stripped 6 bases from V and 8 bases from J, with 22 bases between. CDR1 and CDR2 from the germline V gene are SEHNR and FQNEAQ (reference sequence). CDR3: CASSSPGIRGGTQYF. The CDR3 coding sequence is TGTGCCAGCAGTTCCCCAGGTATACGGGGAGGTACCCAGTACTTC.

Concerning this clone itself: The germline gene is not matched at one end of the junction; a read error may be the cause. The chain is built from TRBV7-3 and TRBJ2-1, with 11 bases identical to TRBD2. From germline, CDR1 is SGHTA and CDR2 FQGTGA. This CDR3 spans 15 amino acids. CDR3 amino acids: CASSSIAGGHNERFF. DNA for the CDR3: TGTGCCAGCAGCTCGATAGCGGGAGGGCACAATGAGCGGTTCTTC.

The V and J genes are TRBV4-1 and TRBJ2-5, with D possibly matching TRBD2 (6 bases). The CDR3 loop spans 15 amino acids. CDR1 and CDR2 from the germline V gene are MGHRA and YSYEKL. Trimming stripped 1 base from V and 6 bases from J, with 15 bases between. In DNA form, the CDR3 reads TGCGCCAGCAGCCAAGTGGGGGGACGAGGGAAGACCCAGTACTTC. Translating gives CASSQVGGRGKTQYF.

The chain employs TRBV7-2 and TRBJ1-2; D ambiguous. The germline V and J ends were trimmed by 5 bases and 6 bases, with 22 bases remaining between them. The CDR3 extends over 16 amino acids. Germline loops: CDR1 SGHTA, CDR2 FQGNSA. In nucleotides, the CDR3 is TGTGCCAGCAGCCCAACCCTACTAGCGACACTTAATGGCTACACCTTC. Amino acid sequence: CASSPTLLATLNGYTF.

The chain joins TRBV7-2 to TRBJ2-2; D is undetermined. The length of the CDR3 is 15 residues. Germline V gene sequence: CDR1 SGHTA, CDR2 FQGNSA. V dropped 1 base and J dropped 7 bases, with 13 bases sitting between them. The CDR3 nucleotides are TGTGCCAGCAGCTTAGTTCGCGGCCTGAGCGGGGAGCTGTTTTTT. Translation: CASSLVRGLSGELFF.